This TCR beta chain was identified during a study of beta chain features in type 1 diabetes (dated by TCRdb to about 2018). Some background on the complete study: Patients and healthy donors did not differ in mean age, gender distribution, total cell number or subset yield. A total of 107,917,701 sorted cells were examined across all samples, and RNA yield correlated strongly with the number of cells per subset. In the study, TCRB repertoires of sorted circulating CD4+ T cell subsets from recently diagnosed type 1 diabetes patients were compared with those of matched healthy donors. Regulatory and stem cell-like memory subsets were obtained from only 8 patients and roughly 8 healthy donors, while naive and central memory subsets were obtained from all 30 or so donors.

All of the isolated RNA was reverse transcribed with the High Capacity cDNA Reverse Transcription Kit, so expressed TCRB transcripts were sequenced. Naive, central memory and regulatory T cell samples underwent deep immunoSEQ sequencing, averaging approximately 3.3 million total reads per sample. Sorted cells were lysed in RLT buffer, and RNA was extracted using DNase-treated RNeasy Micro or Mini kits according to cell number. To prevent cross-contamination, each cell subset was processed individually, whereas patient and healthy donor samples were processed jointly. TCRB sequences were amplified from cDNA with the immunoSEQ multiplex PCR, producing 87-bp fragments spanning the CDR3 region. Amplicons were sequenced on the Illumina HiSeq platform. Regarding the original processing steps: PCR bias was corrected computationally using synthetic template baselines, and reads within Hamming distance 2 were collapsed, with unmergeable singletons discarded. Reads were aligned to IMGT to assign V, D and J genes, CDR3 length, and insertions or deletions at six rearrangement sites. Within each subset, clonotype counts were normalized to sorted cell number, and only after that were true diversity and Gini coefficients computed with the tcR R package. The overlap coefficient, calculated on TCRB nucleotide sequences, was used to quantify repertoire sharing. Out-of-frame TCRB sequences from naive cells were analyzed as a proxy for the pre-selection repertoire. What TCRdb holds here is the immuneACCESS table cut down to in-frame rearrangements. Part of the clones is not present; checked against another copy, under half of the missing clones reflect an unresolved V gene, and the others are unexplained. The V and J calls and clone size come from that table; D and trimming were worked out from the DNA. The sample table contains roughly 730,000 clones; only one count was recorded for 13% of them. The ten largest clones represent less than 0.025% of the sample.

What the study reported, not specific to this receptor: Because cDNA was sequenced instead of genomic DNA, activated cells with high expression could be over-represented, although the groups did not differ in activation or CD3 levels. Because small numbers of individuals were included in the HLA sub-analyses, any influence of HLA type on TCRB rearrangement was left unresolved. Patients with type 1 diabetes made fewer insertions and deleted more nucleotides at VDJ recombination sites, implying thymic rearrangement abnormalities. Type 1 diabetes patients showed a moderate but significant shortening of TCRB CDR3 length in all four CD4+ subsets. Naive, central memory and regulatory TCRB repertoires appeared to be more similar among patients than among healthy donors. Shorter templates might be favored by PCR, yet because patient and control samples were amplified and corrected together, any such skew would affect both groups equally.

There are 16 amino acids in the CDR3, from cysteine to phenylalanine inclusive. The entry retains the CDR3 DNA only, 48 bases that are in frame from base 1. Via the germline V gene, CDR1 is MNHEY and CDR2 SVGAGI. V lost 2 bases and J lost 0 bases; the stretch between them is 11 bases long. From each donor, a single peripheral blood sample of around 120 mL on average was drawn into heparinised tubes. Naive, central memory, regulatory and stem cell-like memory CD4+ T cells were sorted on a BD FACSAria II using a panel including CD45RO, CCR7, CD25, CD127, CD95 and CD27. A purity above 95% was achieved for all sorted populations. PBMCs were isolated immediately by Lymphoprep density gradient centrifugation and stained directly without culture. Samples were stained and sorted in pairs, with one healthy donor and one patient per experiment, so that batch effects were minimized. Worth noting for this clone: Its recognized antigen is unknown. Per-base qualities were not stored, and no clone one base away is much larger.

The sequenced sample consisted of naive CD4+ T cells from blood. The cell subset or site label for this specimen denotes: true naive CD4+ T cells. The receptor was derived from a man younger than 30 with type 1 diabetes. The rearranged chain carries TRBV6-5 and TRBJ1-5, and possibly TRBD1, on 5 matching bases. DNA sequence: TGTGCCAGCAGTTACCGACAGCTATATAGCAATCAGCCCCAGCATTTT. This sequence encodes CASSYRQLYSNQPQHF.